This T cell receptor beta chain was profiled in a study of OX40 agonist ivuxolimab in advanced cancers. Study overall: Dose-escalation patients had hepatocellular carcinoma, melanoma, renal cell or head and neck cancer.

Sequenced by immunoSEQ multiplex PCR; TCRdb stores in-frame clones only, minus some. The sample includes more than 65,000 clones, just under 85% of them seen just once. Study-wide results and caveats: CD4+ and CD8+ T cells in blood underwent clonal expansion by week 6 at 0.1 to 3.0 mg/kg. Low levels of normalized T-cell clonal expansion also appeared in some nonresponders.

Worth noting for this clone: Its antigen remains unidentified.

Germline V gene data show CDR1 as LNHDA and CDR2 as SQIVND (reference sequence). The CDR3 length is 17 residues. The V and J ends lost 4 bases and 8 bases respectively, with 26 bases between them. The sequences come from CD4+ or CD8+ T cells sorted from blood, collected in a trial of the OX40 agonist ivuxolimab. The chain recombines TRBV19 with TRBJ1-2; D may be TRBD1 (5 bases). The clonotype comes from an adult with an advanced solid tumor such as melanoma, head and neck, liver or kidney cancer. The CDR3 bases are TGTGCCAGTAGTACTGAGACAGAACGCCACTTGAGAGGGGGCTACACCTTC. It translates to CASSTETERHLRGGYTF.